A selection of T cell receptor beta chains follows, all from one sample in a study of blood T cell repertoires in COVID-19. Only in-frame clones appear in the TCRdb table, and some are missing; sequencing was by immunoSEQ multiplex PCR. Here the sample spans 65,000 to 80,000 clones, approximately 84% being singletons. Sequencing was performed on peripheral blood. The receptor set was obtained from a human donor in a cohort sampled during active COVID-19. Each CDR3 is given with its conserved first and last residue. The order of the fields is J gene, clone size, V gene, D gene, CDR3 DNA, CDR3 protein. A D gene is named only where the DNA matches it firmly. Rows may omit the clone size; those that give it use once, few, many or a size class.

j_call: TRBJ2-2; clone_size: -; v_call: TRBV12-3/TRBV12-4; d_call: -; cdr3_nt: TGTGCCAGCACTTACCGGGGTGTCGGGGAGCTGTTTTTT; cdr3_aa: CASTYRGVGELFF
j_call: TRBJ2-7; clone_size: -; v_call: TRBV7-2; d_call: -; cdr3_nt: TGTGCCAGCAGCATATGGACAGAAACCTACGAGCAGTACTTC; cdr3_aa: CASSIWTETYEQYF
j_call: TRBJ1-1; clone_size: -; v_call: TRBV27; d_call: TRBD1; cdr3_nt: TGTGCCAGCAGTTCACAGGGGGCGGACACTGAAGCTTTCTTT; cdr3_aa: CASSSQGADTEAFF
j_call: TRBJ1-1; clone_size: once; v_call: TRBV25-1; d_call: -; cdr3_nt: TGTACAAGGGCAGGGGACACTGAAGCTTTCTTT; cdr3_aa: CTRAGDTEAFF
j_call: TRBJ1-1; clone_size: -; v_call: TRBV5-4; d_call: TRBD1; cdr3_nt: TGTGCCAGCAGGTTAGGGACAGGTGGGAACACTGAAGCTTTCTTT; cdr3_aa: CASRLGTGGNTEAFF
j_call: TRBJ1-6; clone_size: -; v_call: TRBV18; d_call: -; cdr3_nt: TGTGCCAGCTCACGGGAGGCGGATTCACCCCTCCACTTT; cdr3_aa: CASSREADSPLHF
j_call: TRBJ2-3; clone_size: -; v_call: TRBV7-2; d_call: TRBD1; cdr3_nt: TGTGCCAGCAGCCAGGGACAGGAACCTAGCACAGATACGCAGTATTTT; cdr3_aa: CASSQGQEPSTDTQYF
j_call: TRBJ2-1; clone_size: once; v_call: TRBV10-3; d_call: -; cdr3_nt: TGTGCCATCAGTGAGGGACTGTTATACAATGAGCAGTTCTTC; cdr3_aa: CAISEGLLYNEQFF
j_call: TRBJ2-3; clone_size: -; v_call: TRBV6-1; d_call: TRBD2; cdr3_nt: TGTGCCAGCAGTGAACTGGCGGGAGTCGCAGATACGCAGTATTTT; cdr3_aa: CASSELAGVADTQYF
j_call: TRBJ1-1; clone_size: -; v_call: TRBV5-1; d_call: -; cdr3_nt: TGCGCCAGCAGCGAACAGCCTGGTGGTGAAGCTTTCTTT; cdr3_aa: CASSEQPGGEAFF
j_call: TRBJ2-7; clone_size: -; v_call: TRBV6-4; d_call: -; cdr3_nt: TGTGCCAGCAGTGAGCAGGGGAGCTCCTACGAGCAGTACTTC; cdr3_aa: CASSEQGSSYEQYF
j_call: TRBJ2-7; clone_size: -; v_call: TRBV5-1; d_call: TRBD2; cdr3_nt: TGCGCCAGCAGGACTAGCGGGGCCTACGAGCAGTACTTC; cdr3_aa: CASRTSGAYEQYF
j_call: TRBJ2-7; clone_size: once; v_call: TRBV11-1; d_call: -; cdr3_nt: TGTGCCAGCAGCTTGGCCGTGCGGGGCAGAGGTTACGAGCAGTACTTC; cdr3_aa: CASSLAVRGRGYEQYF
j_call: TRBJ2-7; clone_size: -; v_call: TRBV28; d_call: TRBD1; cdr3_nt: TGTGCCAGCAGTTCCTCCCGGGACAGGGTCTACGAGCAGTACTTC; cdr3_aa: CASSSSRDRVYEQYF
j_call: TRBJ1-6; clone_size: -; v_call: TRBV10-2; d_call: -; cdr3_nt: TGCGCCAGCAGTGAGTCGGCTGGGGGGAGCTCCTATAATTCACCCCTCCACTTT; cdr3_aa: CASSESAGGSSYNSPLHF